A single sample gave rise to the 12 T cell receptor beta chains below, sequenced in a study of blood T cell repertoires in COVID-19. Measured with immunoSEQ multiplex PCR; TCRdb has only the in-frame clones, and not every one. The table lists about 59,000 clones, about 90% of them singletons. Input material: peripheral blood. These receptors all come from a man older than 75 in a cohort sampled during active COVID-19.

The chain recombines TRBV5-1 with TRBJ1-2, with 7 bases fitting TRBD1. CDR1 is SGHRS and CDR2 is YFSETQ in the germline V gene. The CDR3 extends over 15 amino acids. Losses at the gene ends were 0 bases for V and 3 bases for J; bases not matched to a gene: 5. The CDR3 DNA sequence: TGCGCCAGCAGCTTGGGAGGGGGCTCGGACTATGGCTACACCTTC. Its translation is CASSLGGGSDYGYTF.

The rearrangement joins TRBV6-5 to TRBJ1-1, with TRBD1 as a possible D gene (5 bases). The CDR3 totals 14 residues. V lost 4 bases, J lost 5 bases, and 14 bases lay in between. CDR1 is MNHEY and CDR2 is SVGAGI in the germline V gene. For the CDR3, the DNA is TGTGCCAGCAGTTCGGAGGGGAGACGGACTGAAGCTTTCTTT. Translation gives CASSSEGRRTEAFF.

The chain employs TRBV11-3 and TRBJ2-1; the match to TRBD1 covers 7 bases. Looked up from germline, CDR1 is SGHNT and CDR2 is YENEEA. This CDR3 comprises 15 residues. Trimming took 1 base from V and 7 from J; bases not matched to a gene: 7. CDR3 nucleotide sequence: TGTGCCAGCAGCTTAGGACAGGGTATGCAGAATGAGCAGTTCTTC. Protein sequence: CASSLGQGMQNEQFF. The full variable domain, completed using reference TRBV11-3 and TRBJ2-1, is EAGVVQSPRYKIIEKKQPVAFWCNPISGHNTLYWYLQNLGQGPELLIRYENEEAVDDSQLPKDRFSAERLKGVDSTLKIQPAELGDSAVYLCASSLGQGMQNEQFFGPGTRLTVL.

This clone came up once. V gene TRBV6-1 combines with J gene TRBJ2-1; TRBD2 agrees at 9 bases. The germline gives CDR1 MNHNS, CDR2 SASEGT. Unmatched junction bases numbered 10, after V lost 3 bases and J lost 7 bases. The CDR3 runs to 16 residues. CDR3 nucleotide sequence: TGTGCCAGCAGTGAGTCGGGCGGGAGGGCCTGGAATGAGCAGTTCTTC. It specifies CASSESGGRAWNEQFF.

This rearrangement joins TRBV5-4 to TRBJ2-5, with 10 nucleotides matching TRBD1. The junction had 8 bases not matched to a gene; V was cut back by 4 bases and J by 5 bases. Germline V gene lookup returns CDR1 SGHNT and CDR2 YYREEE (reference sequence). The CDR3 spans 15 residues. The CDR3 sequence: CASSMGQGMAETQYF. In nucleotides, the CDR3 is TGTGCCAGCAGCATGGGACAGGGGATGGCGGAGACCCAGTACTTC.

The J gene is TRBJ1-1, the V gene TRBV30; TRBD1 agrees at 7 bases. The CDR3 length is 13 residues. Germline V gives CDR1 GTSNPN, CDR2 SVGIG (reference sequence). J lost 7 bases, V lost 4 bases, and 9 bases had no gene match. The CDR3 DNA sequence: TGTGCCTGGACTGGGACAGCGGTATTTGAAGCTTTCTTT. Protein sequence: CAWTGTAVFEAFF.

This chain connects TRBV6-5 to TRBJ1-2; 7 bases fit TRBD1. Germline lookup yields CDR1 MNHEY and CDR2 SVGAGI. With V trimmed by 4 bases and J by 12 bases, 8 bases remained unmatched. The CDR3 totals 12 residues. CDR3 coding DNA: TGTGCCAGCAGTTCAGGGACAGACCGAAACACCTTC. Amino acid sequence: CASSSGTDRNTF.

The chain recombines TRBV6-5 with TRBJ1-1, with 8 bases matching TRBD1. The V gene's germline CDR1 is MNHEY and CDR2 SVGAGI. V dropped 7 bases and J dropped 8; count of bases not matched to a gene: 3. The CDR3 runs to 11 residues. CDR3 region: CASTGTGEAFF. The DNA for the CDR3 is TGTGCCAGCACCGGGACAGGAGAAGCTTTCTTT.

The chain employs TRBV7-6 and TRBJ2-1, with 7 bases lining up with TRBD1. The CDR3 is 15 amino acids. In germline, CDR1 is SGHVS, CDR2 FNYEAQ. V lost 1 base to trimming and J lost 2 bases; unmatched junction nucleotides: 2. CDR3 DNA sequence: TGTGCCAGCAGCTTAGGTCAGGGGGCCTACAATGAGCAGTTCTTC. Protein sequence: CASSLGQGAYNEQFF. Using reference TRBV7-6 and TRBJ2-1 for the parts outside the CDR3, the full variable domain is GAGVSQSPRYKVTKRGQDVALRCDPISGHVSLYWYRQALGQGPEFLTYFNYEAQQDKSGLPNDRFSAERPEGSISTLTIQRTEQRDSAMYRCASSLGQGAYNEQFFGPGTRLTVL.

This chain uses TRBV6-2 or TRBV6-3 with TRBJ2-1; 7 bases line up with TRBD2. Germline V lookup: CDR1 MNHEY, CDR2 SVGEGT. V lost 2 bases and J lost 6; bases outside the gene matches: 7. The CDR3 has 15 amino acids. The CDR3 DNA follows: TGTGCCAGCAGTTACCAGCGGGACTCCATCAATGAGCAGTTCTTC. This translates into CASSYQRDSINEQFF.

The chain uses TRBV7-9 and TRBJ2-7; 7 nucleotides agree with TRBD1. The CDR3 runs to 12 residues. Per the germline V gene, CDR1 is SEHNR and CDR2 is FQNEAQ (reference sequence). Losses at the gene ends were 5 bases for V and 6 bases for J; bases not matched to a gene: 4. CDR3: CASSPTGFEQYF. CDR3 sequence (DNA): TGTGCCAGCAGCCCGACAGGGTTCGAGCAGTACTTC.

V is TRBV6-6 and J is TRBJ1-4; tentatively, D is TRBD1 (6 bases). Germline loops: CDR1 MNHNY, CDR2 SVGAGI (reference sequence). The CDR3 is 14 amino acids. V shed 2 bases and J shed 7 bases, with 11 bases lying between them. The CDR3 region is CASSYGTGSEKLFF. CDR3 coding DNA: TGTGCCAGCAGTTACGGTACAGGGAGTGAAAAACTGTTTTTT.